One and the same sample provided the 14 T cell receptor beta chains below, sequenced in a study of OX40 agonist ivuxolimab in advanced cancers. Receptor amplification or capture employed the immunoSEQ multiplex PCR assay. This is the immuneACCESS table as TCRdb keeps it, with only in-frame sequences that have V and J called. A part of the clones is gone; compared with another copy, unresolved V genes explain less than half, and the rest is unexplained. This sample holds 30,000 to 45,000 clones; roughly 87% were observed only once. The biggest ten clones account for around 17% of the sample. This material consisted of CD4+ or CD8+ T cells sorted from blood, taken in a trial of the OX40 agonist ivuxolimab. Receptors were obtained from an adult with an advanced solid tumor such as melanoma, head and neck, liver or kidney cancer.

The chain has TRBV4-2 and TRBJ1-4, with TRBD1 identical over 9 bases. Germline CDR1 LGHNA, CDR2 YNFKEQ. The CDR3 is made up of 18 amino acids. The V gene end was trimmed by 0 bases and the J gene end by 10 bases; junction bases not matched to a gene: 15. CDR3 sequence: CASSQDGAGTGIYGKLFF. The CDR3 region has the DNA TGTGCCAGCAGCCAAGATGGCGCTGGGACAGGGATTTATGGAAAACTGTTTTTT.

This chain links TRBV30 with TRBJ2-7, with D possibly TRBD1 on 5 matching bases. Germline CDR1 is GTSNPN and CDR2 is SVGIG (reference sequence). The V end lost 2 bases, the J end lost 4 bases, and 12 bases lay between the germline ends. CDR3 length equals 13 residues. The CDR3 sequence: CAWSIGREYEQYF. The CDR3 bases are TGTGCCTGGAGTATAGGCAGGGAATACGAGCAGTACTTC.

This clone is medium-sized by share. This chain connects TRBV19 to TRBJ1-1; 8 positions agree with TRBD1. The CDR3 totals 18 residues. Germline-derived CDR1 and CDR2 are LNHDA and SQIVND (reference sequence). Trimming cost V 6 bases and J 0 bases; bases outside gene matches: 15. CDR3 amino acids: CASRGEKTGAWVNTEAFF. Written as DNA, the CDR3 is TGTGCCAGTAGGGGGGAAAAGACAGGGGCTTGGGTGAACACTGAAGCTTTCTTT. Combining the CDR3 with reference TRBV19 and TRBJ1-1 gives the whole variable domain DGGITQSPKYLFRKEGQNVTLSCEQNLNHDAMYWYRQDPGQGLRLIYYSQIVNDFQKGDIAEGYSVSREKKESFPLTVTSAQKNPTAFYLCASRGEKTGAWVNTEAFFGQGTRLTVV.

CDR3 protein: CASSPHPGLGTYEQYF. CDR3 nucleotide sequence: TGCGCCAGCAGCCCACATCCGGGCCTCGGGACCTACGAGCAGTACTTC. This sequence joins TRBV4-1 and TRBJ2-7; the D gene is possibly TRBD2 (5 bases). Germline V CDR1 and CDR2: MGHRA, YSYEKL. Deletions cut 4 bases from V and 2 bases from J, with 18 bases between. CDR3 length: 16 amino acids.

The chain couples TRBV4-1 to TRBJ2-2; 9 nucleotides agree with TRBD1. The germline V gene has CDR1 MGHRA and CDR2 YSYEKL. With V trimmed by 0 bases and J by 1 base, 9 bases remained unmatched. This CDR3 is built from 19 residues. CDR3 loop: CASSQEVGQGSRNTGELFF. In nucleotides, the CDR3 is TGCGCCAGCAGCCAAGAGGTGGGACAGGGATCCCGGAACACCGGGGAGCTGTTTTTT.

The chain links TRBV7-9 to TRBJ2-3, with D uncertain. The CDR3 extends over 13 amino acids. CDR1 and CDR2 from the germline V gene are SEHNR and FQNEAQ (reference sequence). V was shortened by 8 bases and J by 0 bases, with 9 bases between the two germline ends. In nucleotides, the CDR3 is TGTGCCAGCTCTGAAGCTAGCACAGATACGCAGTATTTT. Amino acid sequence: CASSEASTDTQYF. The whole variable domain, remainder taken from reference TRBV7-9 and TRBJ2-3, is DTGVSQNPRHKITKRGQNVTFRCDPISEHNRLYWYRQTLGQGPEFLTYFQNEAQLEKSRLLSDRFSAERPKGSFSTLEIQRTEQGDSAMYLCASSEASTDTQYFGPGTRLTVL.

The chain recombines TRBV11-2 with TRBJ1-1, with D unresolved. The germline V and J ends were trimmed by 5 bases and 0 bases, with 7 bases remaining between them. Per the germline V gene, CDR1 is SGHAT and CDR2 is FQNNGV. The CDR3 is 13 residues long. The CDR3 DNA sequence: TGTGCCAGCAGCCTGATGTTGAACACTGAAGCTTTCTTT. This translates into CASSLMLNTEAFF.

V and J are TRBV27 and TRBJ2-7, with TRBD1 matching 8 bases. The trim removed 6 bases at V and 0 bases at J, leaving 10 bases unmatched. This CDR3 is built from 16 residues. Germline CDR1 MNHEY, CDR2 SMNVEV (reference sequence). CDR3 in amino acids: CASRPTGGSGSYEQYF. The CDR3 bases are TGTGCCAGCAGACCCACAGGGGGATCAGGCTCCTACGAGCAGTACTTC.

The V gene is TRBV7-9, the J gene TRBJ2-1; 8 bases agree with TRBD2. From germline, CDR1 is SEHNR and CDR2 FQNEAQ (reference sequence). This CDR3 is built from 16 residues. V gave up 1 base and J gave up 6 bases; unmatched junction bases: 8. The DNA of the CDR3 is TGTGCCAGCAGCTTAGTCGGGGGGGCTGACTTCAATGAGCAGTTCTTC. This translates into CASSLVGGADFNEQFF.

The V and J genes are TRBV6-5 and TRBJ2-7, with TRBD2 as a possible D gene (5 bases). V was clipped by 6 bases and J by 6 bases, with 9 bases between them. The CDR3 spans 11 residues. Per germline, CDR1 MNHEY and CDR2 SVGAGI. CDR3 residues: CASRIRGEQYF. CDR3 in DNA: TGTGCCAGCAGGATCCGGGGCGAGCAGTACTTC.

This clone was seen once. The V gene is TRBV6-5, the J gene TRBJ1-1; 7 bases match TRBD1. Germline loops: CDR1 MNHEY, CDR2 SVGAGI. J gave up 1 base and V 0 bases, and 5 bases lay outside the gene matches. The CDR3 length is 16 residues. CDR3 in DNA: TGTGCCAGCAGTTACTCGAACCGGGACAGGAACACTGAAGCTTTCTTT. Translating it yields CASSYSNRDRNTEAFF.

V usage is TRBV4-3 and J usage is TRBJ2-2, with D unresolved. V lost 0 bases, J lost 3 bases, and 11 bases lay in between. CDR1 and CDR2 (germline): LGHNA, YSLEER. The CDR3 has 16 residues. The CDR3 coding sequence is TGCGCCAGCAGCCAAGATGGGGTCTCTGACACCGGGGAGCTGTTTTTT. As protein: CASSQDGVSDTGELFF.

This chain links TRBV20-1 with TRBJ2-7, with D perhaps matching TRBD2 (5 bases). Trimming shortened V by 6 bases and J by 3 bases, and 9 bases separated the two germline ends. The CDR3 spans 11 residues. The germline V gene has CDR1 DFQATT and CDR2 SNEGSKA (reference sequence). CDR3 in amino acids: CSALAYYEQYF. The DNA for the CDR3 is TGCAGTGCGCTAGCATACTACGAGCAGTACTTC.

This chain joins TRBV6-1 and TRBJ1-2; D unresolved. This CDR3 region has 16 residues. Trimming left V 1 base short and J 3 bases short, with 15 bases between. Germline V gene lookup returns CDR1 MNHNS and CDR2 SASEGT. This chain's CDR3 is CASSEDGGTWDYGYTF. The CDR3 DNA reads as TGTGCCAGCAGTGAAGACGGCGGAACTTGGGACTATGGCTACACCTTC.